The TCR beta chain described here comes from a study of cytomegalovirus exposure and HLA in healthy donors. CDR3 length equals 14 residues. The V end lost 8 bases, the J end lost 0 bases, and 13 bases lay between the germline ends. Looked up from germline, CDR1 is KGHSH and CDR2 is LQKENI. As concerns this clone: The antigen is undetermined.

The method was immunoSEQ multiplex PCR; TCRdb's version includes in-frame clones alone and lacks a portion of them. The table lists under 50,000 clones, approximately 93% of them singletons, with 2.1% in the top ten. Study observations and caveats: Clusters of TCRs from the first cohort tended to co-occur in the roughly 120 validation repertoires (as a later analysis found). High specificity and sensitivity for cytomegalovirus status were reported for the classifier.

V is TRBV18 and J is TRBJ1-2; D gene ambiguous. The TCR sequence derives from a woman between 18 and 29 years old in good health and CMV-seronegative. Sequencing was done on a sample of PBMCs. The CDR3 DNA sequence: TGTGCCAGCCGTCGACAAGAAGCTAACTATGGCTACACCTTC. Its translation is CASRRQEANYGYTF.